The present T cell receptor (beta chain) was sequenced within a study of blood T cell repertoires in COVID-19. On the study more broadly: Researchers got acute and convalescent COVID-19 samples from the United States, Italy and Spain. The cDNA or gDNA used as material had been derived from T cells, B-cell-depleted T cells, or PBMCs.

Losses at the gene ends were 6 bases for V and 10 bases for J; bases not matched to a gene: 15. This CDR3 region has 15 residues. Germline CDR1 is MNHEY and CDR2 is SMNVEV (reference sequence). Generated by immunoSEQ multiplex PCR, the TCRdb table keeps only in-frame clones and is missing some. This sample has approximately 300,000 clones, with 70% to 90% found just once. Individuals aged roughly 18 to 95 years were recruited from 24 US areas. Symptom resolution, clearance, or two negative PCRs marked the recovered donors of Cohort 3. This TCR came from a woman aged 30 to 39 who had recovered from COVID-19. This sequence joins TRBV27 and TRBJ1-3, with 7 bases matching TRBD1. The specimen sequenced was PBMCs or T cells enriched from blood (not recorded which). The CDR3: CASRATGALWGTIYF. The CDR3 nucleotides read TGTGCCAGCAGGGCAACAGGGGCCCTCTGGGGTACCATATATTTT.